The present T cell receptor beta chain was sequenced within a study of yellow fever vaccine responses in identical twins. Study-wide points: Twins' vaccine T cell response reportedly gave the appearance of partial convergence and partial personalization.

Worth noting for this clonotype: What it binds is unknown.

This CDR3 is built from 13 residues. After removal of 6 bases from V and 3 bases from J, the junction contained 5 bases not matched to a gene. Germline values: CDR1 MNHNS, CDR2 SASEGT. TCRdb used MiXCR to reprocess the RT-PCR reads, holding one entry per CDR3 protein. Found here are around 6,600 distinct CDR3 sequences, about 86% of them singletons; the top ten hold less than 1.5%. This receptor was identified in a woman between 18 and 30 years old who received the yellow fever vaccine. This specimen was T cells from blood (PBMCs), unsorted or a sorted subset (not recorded which), taken before or after yellow fever vaccination (not recorded which). The chain is built from TRBV6-1 and TRBJ2-7; 7 positions match TRBD1. For the CDR3, the DNA is TGTGCCAGCAGCCCCCGACAGGGCTACGAGCAGTACTTC. Translated, it gives CASSPRQGYEQYF.